This passage covers 25 T cell receptor beta chains from one sample sequenced in a study of T cells in Graves' hyperthyroidism and ophthalmopathy. It was RNA transcripts that yielded the amplified TCR beta CDR3 regions. In the first-round RT-PCR of the TCR CDR3, the HTBI primer set was used. TCRdb fed the multiplex PCR reads into MiXCR, producing one record per CDR3 protein. The table includes approximately 400,000 distinct CDR3 sequences, about a fifth detected once. The sequencing input was blood. These receptor sequences come from a man between 18 and 35 years old with Graves' ophthalmopathy.

In its sample, this clonotype was seen a few times. The chain has TRBV24-1 and TRBJ2-3, with TRBD1 identical over 7 bases. The CDR3 has 15 amino acids. The germline V gene has CDR1 KGHDR and CDR2 SFDVKD. The V gene end was trimmed by 7 bases and the J gene end by 4 bases; junction bases not matched to a gene: 10. As DNA, the CDR3 is TGTGCCACCAGACGACAGGGAGTTGGACCAGATACGCAGTATTTT. This codes for CATRRQGVGPDTQYF.

This clonotype was observed at least ten times. The gene calls are TRBV7-8 and TRBJ1-6; no reliable D call. The V gene lost 1 base and the J gene lost 10 bases, with 17 bases spanning the gap. The CDR3 sequence is 16 residues long. In germline, CDR1 is SGHVS, CDR2 FQNEAQ. The CDR3 DNA is TGTGCCAGCAGCTTAGAGACGGCGAACCTTGGGTCACCCCTCCACTTT. Translation gives CASSLETANLGSPLHF.

This chain uses TRBV7-8 with TRBJ2-7, with D hard to call. This CDR3 is 15 amino acids long. Germline CDR1 is SGHVS and CDR2 is FQNEAQ. V was trimmed by 2 bases and J by 1 base, leaving 12 bases between them. This chain's CDR3 is CASSLMAYASYEQYF. The CDR3 DNA is TGTGCCAGCAGCTTAATGGCCTACGCGTCCTACGAGCAGTACTTC.

The chain combines TRBV27 with TRBJ1-2; D is unclear. The germline V and J ends were trimmed by 3 bases and 6 bases, with 8 bases remaining between them. The germline V gene has CDR1 MNHEY and CDR2 SMNVEV (reference sequence). This CDR3 is built from 12 residues. The chain's CDR3 is CASSLVGNGYTF. CDR3 DNA sequence: TGTGCCAGCAGTTTGGTGGGGAATGGCTACACCTTC.

This clonotype was detected many times. The chain has TRBV2 and TRBJ1-5; D not certain. Trimming removed 2 bases at V and 0 bases at J, with 14 bases between. Germline-derived CDR1 and CDR2 are SNHLY and FYNNEI. CDR3 length: 17 residues. The CDR3 sequence is CASSEYEDGLSNQPQHF. The CDR3 DNA sequence: TGTGCCAGCAGTGAATATGAGGACGGCCTTAGCAATCAGCCCCAGCATTTT.

This clonotype was seen only a few times. This sequence joins TRBV7-9 and TRBJ2-5, with 10 bases aligning to TRBD2. Trimming at V came to 4 bases and at J to 5 bases, leaving 16 bases not matched to a gene. Germline V CDR1 and CDR2: SEHNR, FQNEAQ (reference sequence). CDR3 length: 18 residues. CDR3 sequence (DNA): TGTGCCAGCAGCTCAGTCAGACTAAGCGGGGGGGACTTGGAGACCCAGTACTTC. Translated, it gives CASSSVRLSGGDLETQYF.

The chain uses TRBV6-1 and TRBJ1-4; TRBD1 agrees at 7 bases. After removal of 4 bases from V and 5 bases from J, the junction contained 7 bases not matched to a gene. This CDR3 comprises 15 residues. Germline CDR1 and CDR2: MNHNS and SASEGT. The CDR3 is CASSGIDRVNEKLFF. CDR3 coding DNA: TGTGCCAGCAGTGGAATTGACAGGGTAAATGAAAAACTGTTTTTT.

This clonotype was found many times. This chain joins TRBV7-8 and TRBJ1-1, with a tentative D call TRBD1 (5 bases). The CDR3 sequence is 14 residues long. From germline, CDR1 is SGHVS and CDR2 FQNEAQ. V gave up 5 bases and J gave up 5 bases, with 15 bases separating them. The CDR3 loop reads CASSPRGRKTEAFF. CDR3 nucleotides: TGTGCCAGCAGCCCCCGGGGGAGGAAGACTGAAGCTTTCTTT.

This clonotype was recorded at least ten times. The chain carries TRBV2 and TRBJ2-2, with TRBD1 identical over 7 bases. Per germline, CDR1 SNHLY and CDR2 FYNNEI. The CDR3 extends over 14 amino acids. With 6 bases clipped from V and 8 bases from J, the junction kept 9 bases outside the gene matches. The CDR3 region is CASRGKQGSGELFF. CDR3 bases: TGTGCCAGCAGAGGGAAACAGGGGTCGGGGGAGCTGTTTTTT. Full variable domain (outside the CDR3, taken from reference TRBV2 and TRBJ2-2): EPEVTQTPSHQVTQMGQEVILRCVPISNHLYFYWYRQILGQKVEFLVSFYNNEISEKSEIFDDQFSVERPDGSNFTLKIRSTKLEDSAMYFCASRGKQGSGELFFGEGSRLTVL.

This clonotype was picked up many times. The gene calls are TRBV12-3 or TRBV12-4 and TRBJ1-4; D might be TRBD1 (5 bases). The CDR3 covers 14 residues. Trimming left V 6 bases short and J 7 bases short, with 15 bases between. Here the CDR3 DNA reads TGTGCCAGCAGCTCCGGTGGGGGGAGTGAAAAACTGTTTTTT. It codes for CASSSGGGSEKLFF.

This clonotype occurred many times. The V and J genes are TRBV2 and TRBJ1-1; D may be TRBD1 (6 bases). This CDR3 has 14 amino acids. V was pared by 4 bases and J by 1 base, with 10 bases between. Germline V CDR1 and CDR2: SNHLY, FYNNEI. CDR3 amino acids: CASSVGRGNTEAFF. DNA of the CDR3: TGTGCCAGCAGTGTAGGCAGGGGGAACACTGAAGCTTTCTTT.

At least ten counts were recorded for this clonotype. The CDR3 region is CASSLGDRGQANYGYTF. Here the CDR3 DNA reads TGTGCCAGCAGCCTCGGGGACAGGGGCCAAGCTAACTATGGCTACACCTTC. The J gene is TRBJ1-2, the V gene TRBV13, with 10 bases that match TRBD1. CDR1 and CDR2 from the germline V gene are PRHDT and FYEKMQ (reference sequence). With V trimmed by 5 bases and J by 0 bases, 9 bases remained unmatched. The CDR3 length is 17 residues. Full variable domain (rest looked up from reference TRBV13 and TRBJ1-2): AAGVIQSPRHLIKEKRETATLKCYPIPRHDTVYWYQQGPGQDPQFLISFYEKMQSDKGSIPDRFSAQQFSDYHSELNMSSLELGDSALYFCASSLGDRGQANYGYTFGSGTRLTVV.

The chain is built from TRBV7-9 and TRBJ1-5, with 7 positions matching TRBD1. Germline values: CDR1 SEHNR, CDR2 FQNEAQ (reference sequence). The CDR3 runs 15 residues. With V trimmed by 5 bases and J by 4 bases, 8 bases remained unmatched. CDR3 nucleotide sequence: TGTGCCAGCAGCCGACAGGGAATCGGGAATCAGCCCCAGCATTTT. It encodes CASSRQGIGNQPQHF.

This clonotype was detected a few times. The rearrangement uses TRBV20-1 and TRBJ1-2; 7 nucleotides match TRBD1. The CDR3 runs 13 residues. Per germline, CDR1 DFQATT and CDR2 SNEGSKA (reference sequence). Trimming at V came to 6 bases and at J to 4 bases, leaving 8 bases not matched to a gene. CDR3 nucleotides: TGCAGTGCGCGGGACAGTGCCACCTATGGCTACACCTTC. This codes for CSARDSATYGYTF.

In its sample, this clonotype was seen a few times. The chain is built from TRBV29-1 and TRBJ2-1; D uncertain. V lost 7 bases, J lost 6 bases, and 13 bases lay in between. Germline CDR1 reads SQVTM; CDR2 reads ANQGSEA. The CDR3 is made up of 12 amino acids. CDR3 nucleotide sequence: TGCAGCGGGGGTGCGGCAGTCAATGAGCAGTTCTTC. This codes for CSGGAAVNEQFF.

Relative to its sample, this clonotype is medium-sized. V and J are TRBV5-1 and TRBJ2-1; 9 bases agree with TRBD2. The CDR3 extends over 15 amino acids. Germline CDR1 is SGHRS and CDR2 is YFSETQ. The V and J ends lost 4 bases and 6 bases, in that order; junction bases with no gene match: 8. CDR3 sequence: CASSPLGGGGNEQFF. For the CDR3, the DNA is TGCGCCAGCAGCCCTCTGGGCGGGGGGGGCAATGAGCAGTTCTTC.

This clonotype was observed many times. This chain joins TRBV12-3 or TRBV12-4 and TRBJ1-1, with 8 bases identical to TRBD1. The CDR3 runs to 17 residues. J was trimmed by 0 bases and V by 5 bases; bases with no gene match: 11. The CDR3 spells CASSPRQGSKLNTEAFF. The CDR3 nucleotides are TGTGCCAGCAGTCCCCGACAGGGGTCAAAACTGAACACTGAAGCTTTCTTT.

This clonotype was detected a few times. The rearrangement links TRBV20-1 to TRBJ2-5, with D possibly being TRBD2 (6 bases). The CDR3 contains 15 residues. Germline V gene sequence: CDR1 DFQATT, CDR2 SNEGSKA (reference sequence). Trimming pared 5 bases from V and 5 bases from J, leaving 21 bases between. The CDR3 bases are TGCAGTGCTGGGCAACGACTAGGAGGCGGGGAGACCCAGTACTTC. Protein product: CSAGQRLGGGETQYF.

The CDR3 here is CASSLSGVGNTIYF. Written as DNA, the CDR3 is TGTGCCAGCAGCTTGTCAGGGGTTGGAAACACCATATATTTT. The J gene is TRBJ1-3, the V gene TRBV7-9; possibly TRBD1 for D (6 bases). The ends were cut back, 3 bases at V and 3 bases at J, with 9 bases in the middle. CDR3 length equals 14 residues. Germline V lookup: CDR1 SEHNR, CDR2 FQNEAQ (reference sequence). The whole variable domain, remainder taken from reference TRBV7-9 and TRBJ1-3, is DTGVSQNPRHKITKRGQNVTFRCDPISEHNRLYWYRQTLGQGPEFLTYFQNEAQLEKSRLLSDRFSAERPKGSFSTLEIQRTEQGDSAMYLCASSLSGVGNTIYFGEGSWLTVV.

At least ten counts were recorded for this clonotype. V is TRBV11-2 and J is TRBJ2-7; weak D call: TRBD1 (6 bases). This CDR3 contains 16 residues. Germline V gene lookup returns CDR1 SGHAT and CDR2 FQNNGV. Between the trimmed V and J ends, which lost 0 bases and 4 bases, there was a span of 16 bases. The chain's CDR3 is CASSLDRSAGVYEQYF. The CDR3 DNA sequence: TGTGCCAGCAGCTTAGATCGGTCGGCAGGGGTGTACGAGCAGTACTTC.

This clonotype was recorded many times. The rearrangement joins TRBV18 to TRBJ1-2, with 7 bases aligning to TRBD1. In germline, CDR1 is KGHSH, CDR2 LQKENI. This CDR3 region has 13 residues. J gave up 4 bases and V 6 bases, and 5 bases lay outside the gene matches. CDR3 in DNA: TGTGCCAGCTCGGAACAGGGGTCCTATGGCTACACCTTC. This encodes CASSEQGSYGYTF.

This clonotype was seen a few times. A read error may be the cause here, since a much bigger clone is one base away. J is TRBJ1-2 and V is TRBV20-1; a possible D gene is TRBD1 (6 bases). The CDR3 covers 13 residues. Trimming left V 0 bases short and J 1 base short, with 6 bases between. CDR1 and CDR2 from the germline V gene are DFQATT and SNEGSKA (reference sequence). The CDR3 DNA follows: TGCAGTGCTAGAGAACAGGGTAACTATGGCTACACCTTC. Protein sequence: CSAREQGNYGYTF.

This clonotype has ten or more counts. In DNA, the CDR3 is TGTGCCAGCAGCGTAGACGGCCGCGCGAGCCAGAACACTGAAGCTTTCTTT. This gives the protein CASSVDGRASQNTEAFF. This chain uses TRBV9 with TRBJ1-1; D is uncertain. This CDR3 spans 17 amino acids. Per the germline V gene, CDR1 is SGDLS and CDR2 is YYNGEE. V dropped 0 bases and J dropped 1 base, with 16 bases sitting between them.

This clonotype was recorded many times. The chain has TRBV7-6 and TRBJ2-7; 8 positions agree with TRBD1. Unmatched junction bases numbered 19, after V lost 4 bases and J lost 2 bases. Germline CDR1 reads SGHVS; CDR2 reads FNYEAQ. The CDR3 is made up of 19 amino acids. CDR3 residues: CASSSNLLFPGQVAYEQYF. The CDR3 bases are TGTGCCAGCAGCTCCAACCTCCTATTTCCGGGACAGGTTGCCTACGAGCAGTACTTC.

In regard to this clonotype: A read error is possible here, since a much larger clone lies one base away. The CDR3 spells CATGIPYEQYF. As DNA, the CDR3 is TGTGCCACAGGGATCCCCTACGAGCAGTACTTC. This chain uses TRBV24-1 with TRBJ2-7, with D unresolved. The germline V gene has CDR1 KGHDR and CDR2 SFDVKD. V shed 10 bases and J shed 2 bases, with 8 bases lying between them. There are 11 residues in the CDR3.